The 32 T cell receptor beta chains below all came from one sample that was sequenced in a study of T-cell memory formation after mild COVID-19. TCRdb re-called the 5' RACE reads with MiXCR, one entry per CDR3 protein. The profile covers about 210,000 distinct CDR3 sequences, with about 11% appearing a single time and approximately 2.8% taken by the ten largest. Source material: PBMCs or a T cell subset sorted from them (not recorded which). These receptor sequences come from a man younger than 30 who had mild COVID-19 (a few samples of this study predate the infection). Cell type and time point are not known.

This clonotype was observed a few times. V usage is TRBV12-3 or TRBV12-4 and J usage is TRBJ1-2; D is ambiguous. This CDR3 is 13 amino acids long. The V end lost 8 bases, the J end lost 3 bases, and 13 bases lay between the germline ends. The CDR3 DNA reads TGTGCCAGCGCCCGCCTATGGCACTATGGCTACACCTTC. Its protein product is CASARLWHYGYTF.

The chain uses TRBV4-3 and TRBJ2-7, with TRBD1 identical over 8 bases. The J segment lost 7 bases and the V segment lost 0 bases, leaving 8 bases of the junction unmatched. The CDR3 loop spans 15 amino acids. Germline lookup yields CDR1 LGHNA and CDR2 YSLEER. The CDR3 nucleotides are TGCGCCAGCAGCCAAGAATTCGGACAGGGTCGGGAGCAGTACTTC. Amino acid sequence: CASSQEFGQGREQYF.

This clonotype showed up just a few times. The chain links TRBV10-1 to TRBJ2-1, with TRBD2 matching over 8 bases. The CDR3 length is 17 residues. The germline gives CDR1 WNHNN, CDR2 SYGVQD (reference sequence). V shed 5 bases, J shed 5 bases, and the junction held 14 bases outside the gene matches. CDR3 region: CASSPAGSGVLDNEQFF. The CDR3 nucleotides read TGCGCCAGCAGTCCTGCGGGTAGCGGGGTCCTGGACAATGAGCAGTTCTTC.

The chain couples TRBV6-5 to TRBJ1-5; TRBD1 aligns across 9 bases. Trimming cost V 4 bases and J 7 bases; bases outside gene matches: 17. The CDR3 has 18 residues. CDR1 is MNHEY and CDR2 is SVGAGI in the germline V gene. CDR3 region: CASSSLTGGSDRGQPQHF. The CDR3 DNA is TGTGCCAGCAGTTCACTCACAGGGGGCTCGGATCGGGGACAGCCCCAGCATTTT.

This chain links TRBV10-1 with TRBJ2-1; D ambiguous. V was shortened by 7 bases and J by 2 bases, with 18 bases between the two germline ends. CDR3 length equals 16 residues. Germline-derived CDR1 and CDR2 are WNHNN and SYGVQD (reference sequence). The CDR3 region has the DNA TGCGCCAGCATCAGAGTGATGGCGAGAACCTACAATGAGCAGTTCTTC. Translating it yields CASIRVMARTYNEQFF.

This clonotype has more than one count but fewer than ten. The chain combines TRBV6-4 with TRBJ2-3; D might be TRBD1 or TRBD2, each matching 6 bases. V lost 6 bases to trimming and J lost 0 bases, with 16 bases between them. This CDR3 is 16 amino acids long. Per germline, CDR1 MRHNA and CDR2 SNTAGT. CDR3 region: CASSEKGGRSTDTQYF. The CDR3 DNA sequence: TGTGCCAGCAGCGAAAAGGGGGGCCGCAGCACAGATACGCAGTATTTT.

The chain couples TRBV6-1 to TRBJ2-2; D unclear. Deletions cut 4 bases from V and 3 bases from J, with 9 bases between. In germline, CDR1 is MNHNS, CDR2 SASEGT. CDR3 length: 14 residues. The CDR3 DNA is TGTGCCAGCAGTGGGGAACTGTACACCGGGGAGCTGTTTTTT. It is translated as CASSGELYTGELFF.

The V gene is TRBV10-3, the J gene TRBJ2-6; 8 bases match TRBD1. CDR1 is ENHRY, CDR2 SYGVKD, per germline. The trim removed 2 bases at V and 0 bases at J, leaving 3 bases unmatched. This CDR3 spans 17 amino acids. The CDR3 spells CAISERTGGSGANVLTF. In DNA form, the CDR3 reads TGTGCCATCAGTGAGAGAACAGGGGGCTCTGGGGCCAACGTCCTGACTTTC.

This clonotype was counted a few times. This chain uses TRBV28 with TRBJ2-7; D may match TRBD1 or TRBD2 (6 bases each). This CDR3 has 13 residues. Between the trimmed V and J ends, which lost 9 bases and 0 bases, there was a span of 12 bases. The germline V gene has CDR1 MDHEN and CDR2 SYDVKM. The CDR3 here is CASRGQFSYEQYV. CDR3 in DNA: TGTGCCAGTCGGGGGCAATTCTCCTACGAGCAGTACGTC.

In this sample, this clonotype turned up a few times. The rearrangement uses TRBV7-3 and TRBJ2-3, with a possible D match to TRBD2 (5 bases). The CDR3 consists of 16 residues. The V and J ends lost 1 base and 2 bases respectively, with 13 bases between them. CDR1 is SGHTA, CDR2 FQGTGA, per germline. CDR3 amino acids: CASSLNAGLNTDTQYF. As DNA, the CDR3 is TGTGCCAGCAGCTTAAATGCCGGACTTAACACAGATACGCAGTATTTT.

The chain links TRBV6-1 to TRBJ1-1; D remains ambiguous. Germline values: CDR1 MNHNS, CDR2 SASEGT. Trimming removed 4 bases at V and 4 bases at J, with 16 bases between. The CDR3 loop spans 15 amino acids. The CDR3 region is CASSAPSRVTTEAFF. As DNA, the CDR3 is TGTGCCAGCAGTGCGCCATCGAGGGTGACCACTGAAGCTTTCTTT.

This clonotype occurred a few times. The rearrangement links TRBV20-1 to TRBJ1-1; D might be TRBD1 (6 bases). The V and J ends lost 6 bases and 0 bases respectively, with 11 bases between them. The CDR3 covers 13 residues. Germline V gene data show CDR1 as DFQATT and CDR2 as SNEGSKA (reference sequence). The CDR3 sequence is CSAIGQLNTEAFF. CDR3 DNA sequence: TGCAGTGCGATCGGACAGCTGAACACTGAAGCTTTCTTT.

This clonotype was observed a few times. The chain employs TRBV7-9 and TRBJ2-7; 12 bases align to TRBD1. CDR3 size: 13 residues. In germline, CDR1 is SEHNR, CDR2 FQNEAQ (reference sequence). Trimming cost V 3 bases and J 11 bases; bases outside gene matches: 5. CDR3 loop: CASSLGQGARKYF. As DNA, the CDR3 is TGTGCCAGCAGCTTGGGACAGGGGGCGAGGAAGTACTTC.

The chain carries TRBV2 and TRBJ2-5; weak D call: TRBD2 (5 bases). The germline V gene has CDR1 SNHLY and CDR2 FYNNEI. The CDR3 spans 13 residues. Deletions cut 2 bases from V and 4 bases from J, with 8 bases between. In DNA form, the CDR3 reads TGTGCCAGCAGTGAACTAGCCGGAGAGACCCAGTACTTC. This encodes CASSELAGETQYF.

This clonotype has a count of ten or more. V gene TRBV6-2 or TRBV6-3 combines with J gene TRBJ2-2; no reliable D call. This CDR3 is 12 amino acids long. Germline V lookup: CDR1 MNHEY, CDR2 SVGEGT. V was pared by 2 bases and J by 4 bases, with 2 bases between. CDR3 region: CASSYLTGELFF. The CDR3 DNA follows: TGTGCCAGCAGTTACCTCACCGGGGAGCTGTTTTTT.

The sample holds a few counts of this clonotype. The V gene is TRBV19, the J gene TRBJ2-7; D uncertain. This CDR3 spans 14 amino acids. The germline V gene encodes CDR1 LNHDA and CDR2 SQIVND (reference sequence). The V gene lost 5 bases and the J gene lost 2 bases, with 13 bases spanning the gap. Here the CDR3 reads CASSGPLAPYEQYF. CDR3 sequence (DNA): TGTGCCAGTAGTGGGCCATTGGCTCCCTACGAGCAGTACTTC.

The rearrangement links TRBV6-5 to TRBJ1-3; no definite D call. The CDR3 loop spans 15 amino acids. The V gene's germline CDR1 is MNHEY and CDR2 SVGAGI. V lost 6 bases and J lost 0, with 12 bases in between. As DNA, the CDR3 is TGTGCCAGCAGACAAGGTCAATCCTCTGGAAACACCATATATTTT. Its protein product is CASRQGQSSGNTIYF.

The chain couples TRBV4-1 to TRBJ2-7; TRBD1 agrees at 8 bases. V was pared by 1 base and J by 7 bases, with 9 bases of the junction left unmatched. CDR1 and CDR2 from the germline V gene are MGHRA and YSYEKL. This CDR3 is 15 amino acids long. In DNA form, the CDR3 reads TGCGCCAGCAGCCAAGCTTGGACAGGGTTGGGGGAGCAGTACTTC. Encoded protein: CASSQAWTGLGEQYF.

The gene calls are TRBV7-2 and TRBJ1-6; D unclear. Germline assignment: CDR1 SGHTA and CDR2 FQGNSA. V was trimmed by 5 bases and J by 6 bases, leaving 14 bases between them. The CDR3 contains 15 residues. CDR3: CASSPLVTTNSPLHF. The CDR3 region has the DNA TGTGCCAGCAGCCCCCTTGTAACGACTAATTCACCCCTCCACTTT.

The rearrangement uses TRBV18 and TRBJ2-1; D uncertain. Germline CDR1 reads KGHSH; CDR2 reads LQKENI. The CDR3 spans 13 residues. Trimming took 3 bases from V and 5 from J, leaving 8 bases between them. The CDR3 reads CASSPPSDNEQFF. The CDR3, as DNA: TGTGCCAGCTCACCGCCCAGCGACAATGAGCAGTTCTTC.

This clonotype was found a few times. The chain joins TRBV7-2 to TRBJ1-6; TRBD1 might be the D (5 bases). The CDR3 extends over 14 amino acids. Germline assignment: CDR1 SGHTA and CDR2 FQGNSA. Trimming left V 5 bases short and J 7 bases short, with 12 bases between. The CDR3 nucleotides are TGTGCCAGCAGCCCGACAGACTGGAATTCACCCCTCCACTTT. Translation gives CASSPTDWNSPLHF.

This clonotype was picked up a small number of times. This chain links TRBV11-2 with TRBJ2-3, with 13 bases that match TRBD2. The CDR3 totals 16 residues. Germline CDR1 is SGHAT and CDR2 is FQNNGV. J gave up 2 bases and V 5 bases, and 4 bases lay outside the gene matches. The CDR3 nucleotides are TGTGCCAGCAGCGCGGGACTAGCGGGGACCACAGATACGCAGTATTTT. Amino acids: CASSAGLAGTTDTQYF.

This clonotype appeared a few times. This rearrangement joins TRBV5-1 to TRBJ1-2, with D maybe TRBD1 (6 bases). The CDR3 length is 14 residues. Germline V gene sequence: CDR1 SGHRS, CDR2 YFSETQ. V shed 4 bases and J shed 4 bases, with 14 bases lying between them. For the CDR3, the DNA is TGCGCCAGCAGCCCCAGACAGGTTCCCTATGGCTACACCTTC. Protein: CASSPRQVPYGYTF.

The chain couples TRBV15 to TRBJ2-3; the D is unclear. CDR3 size: 13 residues. V was pared by 2 bases and J by 3 bases, with 6 bases between. Germline V lookup: CDR1 LNHNV, CDR2 YYDKDF (reference sequence). CDR3 in DNA: TGTGCCACCAGCAGACAAACGACAGATACGCAGTATTTT. It yields the protein CATSRQTTDTQYF.

This clonotype was counted between two and nine times. V usage is TRBV30 and J usage is TRBJ2-1; D not resolved. Germline CDR1 is GTSNPN and CDR2 is SVGIG (reference sequence). The CDR3 is 12 residues long. Trimming pared 5 bases from V and 4 bases from J, leaving 9 bases between. The chain's CDR3 is CAWSTGYNEQFF. CDR3 in DNA: TGTGCCTGGTCGACGGGTTACAATGAGCAGTTCTTC.

This clonotype turned up a few times. This CDR3 reads CASSQRTNYGGYTF. CDR3 DNA sequence: TGTGCCAGCAGCCAACGTACAAATTACGGGGGCTACACCTTC. The chain recombines TRBV5-5 with TRBJ1-2; D is unclear. V was pared by 4 bases and J by 8 bases, with 18 bases between. CDR3 length equals 14 residues. CDR1 SGHKS and CDR2 YYEKEE come from the germline V gene (reference sequence).

J is TRBJ1-2 and V is TRBV6-2 or TRBV6-3; perhaps TRBD1 as D (6 bases). Trimming stripped 6 bases from V and 4 bases from J, with 18 bases between. The length of the CDR3 is 15 residues. Germline V gene sequence: CDR1 MNHEY, CDR2 SVGEGT. As DNA, the CDR3 is TGTGCCAGCAGGAGGGAACTGCAGGGGTTCTATGGCTACACCTTC. Amino acid sequence: CASRRELQGFYGYTF.

This clonotype was seen a handful of times. This sequence joins TRBV6-2 or TRBV6-3 and TRBJ2-1, with a tentative D call TRBD1 (5 bases). Germline V gene lookup returns CDR1 MNHEY and CDR2 SVGEGT. V was shortened by 2 bases and J by 6 bases, with 11 bases between the two germline ends. The CDR3 covers 14 residues. This CDR3 is CASSYNHQGNEQFF. The DNA of the CDR3 is TGTGCCAGCAGTTACAACCACCAGGGCAATGAGCAGTTCTTC.

The V gene is TRBV28, the J gene TRBJ2-1; tentative D call: TRBD2 (6 bases). Trimming took off 3 bases at V and 9 bases at J, with 18 bases between the two ends. The V gene's germline CDR1 is MDHEN and CDR2 SYDVKM. The CDR3 is 15 amino acids. The CDR3 DNA is TGTGCCAGCAGTTTGCCTAGCGTCTCCAGAGGTGAGCAGTTCTTC. Encoded protein: CASSLPSVSRGEQFF.

CDR3 sequence: CASSLRGSGYNEQFF. Written as DNA, the CDR3 is TGTGCCAGCAGCTTAAGGGGATCGGGTTACAATGAGCAGTTCTTC. The V gene is TRBV7-9, the J gene TRBJ2-1; D perhaps matches TRBD1 (5 bases). In germline, CDR1 is SEHNR, CDR2 FQNEAQ (reference sequence). The CDR3 runs 15 residues. With 2 bases removed from V and 4 bases from J, the gap between germline ends came to 12 bases.

This clonotype was counted a few times. As DNA, the CDR3 is TGTGCCAGCAGCTTGGACAGGGGTGCCATTCAGTACTTC. Amino acid sequence: CASSLDRGAIQYF. V gene TRBV5-6 combines with J gene TRBJ2-4, with 7 nucleotides matching TRBD1. V lost 0 bases and J lost 9; bases outside the gene matches: 3. The germline gives CDR1 SGHDT, CDR2 YYEEEE. The CDR3 sequence is 13 residues long.

The chain joins TRBV5-1 to TRBJ2-5; unclear D gene. The CDR3 has 15 amino acids. CDR1 and CDR2 (germline): SGHRS, YFSETQ. Trimming shortened V by 4 bases and J by 5 bases, and 18 bases separated the two germline ends. The CDR3 nucleotides read TGCGCCAGCAGCACCTCCGGTCTTTCTTATGAGACCCAGTACTTC. Its translation is CASSTSGLSYETQYF.